These 7 T cell receptor beta chains were all obtained from the same sample, sequenced in a study of vaccination and CD4 T cells after COVID-19. These receptors' targets are unknown. Indicated treatment: 10-day PBMC culture with coronavirus spike peptide pools or control peptides (ViraFEST assay). With the Oncomine TCR Beta short-read assay, DNA from cultured CD4+ T cells was sequenced. Using its own MiXCR run on the PCR reads, TCRdb lists one record per CDR3 protein. Here the sample spans 15,000 to 19,000 distinct CDR3 sequences, about 42% being singletons. Sequenced input: cultured CD4+ T cells from blood. These receptors all stem from a human donor with COVID-19.

The chain couples TRBV25-1 to TRBJ2-1, with TRBD1 identical over 7 bases. The CDR3 has 15 residues. The J segment lost 4 bases and the V segment lost 8 bases, leaving 11 bases of the junction unmatched. Per the germline V gene, CDR1 is MGHDK and CDR2 is SYGVNS. The CDR3 region has the DNA TGTGCCAGCGGGGCTGGGGGACAGTCTTACAATGAGCAGTTCTTC. Protein sequence: CASGAGGQSYNEQFF.

This chain connects TRBV11-3 to TRBJ2-2, with D maybe TRBD2 (6 bases). CDR1 SGHNT and CDR2 YENEEA come from the germline V gene. V was shortened by 0 bases and J by 0 bases, with 11 bases between the two germline ends. The CDR3 consists of 17 residues. The CDR3 DNA follows: TGTGCCAGCAGCTTAGATCGGTGGGGGGCGAACACCGGGGAGCTGTTTTTT. It yields the protein CASSLDRWGANTGELFF.

The chain uses TRBV19 and TRBJ1-1; D call uncertain. The CDR3 covers 14 residues. Trimming shortened V by 7 bases and J by 0 bases, and 12 bases separated the two germline ends. CDR1 LNHDA and CDR2 SQIVND come from the germline V gene (reference sequence). The CDR3 reads CASTSGRVNTEAFF. The CDR3 coding sequence is TGTGCCAGTACCTCCGGGAGGGTGAACACTGAAGCTTTCTTT.

J is TRBJ1-1 and V is TRBV5-6; 11 bases fit TRBD1. The CDR3 is 15 amino acids. The germline V gene has CDR1 SGHDT and CDR2 YYEEEE. Trimming took 2 bases from V and 4 from J; bases not matched to a gene: 4. This CDR3 is CASSFLGTGGTEAFF. The CDR3 DNA is TGTGCCAGCAGCTTTTTAGGGACAGGGGGCACTGAAGCTTTCTTT.

The J gene is TRBJ2-1, the V gene TRBV15, with D possibly called TRBD1 or TRBD2 (5 bases each). Between the trimmed V and J ends, which lost 0 bases and 6 bases, there was a span of 15 bases. This CDR3 is built from 16 residues. The V gene's germline CDR1 is LNHNV and CDR2 YYDKDF (reference sequence). The CDR3 nucleotides read TGTGCCACCAGCAGAGATCGACCGGGGCTGGGCAATGAGCAGTTCTTC. Amino acids: CATSRDRPGLGNEQFF.

J is TRBJ2-7 and V is TRBV19, with TRBD1 identical over 9 bases. Germline-derived CDR1 and CDR2 are LNHDA and SQIVND (reference sequence). The CDR3 contains 14 residues. Trimming at V came to 1 base and at J to 3 bases, leaving 1 base not matched to a gene. This chain's CDR3 is CASSIGTGVYEQYF. CDR3 in DNA: TGTGCCAGTAGTATAGGGACAGGGGTCTACGAGCAGTACTTC. The variable domain in full, with the rest retrieved from reference TRBV19 and TRBJ2-7, is DGGITQSPKYLFRKEGQNVTLSCEQNLNHDAMYWYRQDPGQGLRLIYYSQIVNDFQKGDIAEGYSVSREKKESFPLTVTSAQKNPTAFYLCASSIGTGVYEQYFGPGTRLTVT.

This chain joins TRBV19 and TRBJ1-4, with a weak D call TRBD1 (6 bases). Trimming removed 3 bases from V and 4 bases from J, with 12 bases in between. The germline V gene has CDR1 LNHDA and CDR2 SQIVND (reference sequence). CDR3 length: 15 residues. The CDR3 region has the DNA TGTGCCAGTAGTATCACCGGGACAAGTAATGAAAAACTGTTTTTT. Translated: CASSITGTSNEKLFF.